This is a list of T cell receptor beta chains from one sample in a study of blood T cell repertoires in COVID-19. The table came from immunoSEQ multiplex PCR; TCRdb's copy has only in-frame clones and leaves some out. The sample shows 310,000 or so clones, approximately 92% of them seen only once. Sequenced input: PBMCs or T cells enriched from blood (not recorded which). The source of these receptors is a woman in her 30s who had recovered from COVID-19. Both conserved end residues are part of each CDR3. D genes are given only for firm matches. Rows may omit the clone size; those that give it use once, few, many or a size class.

CDR3aa | CDR3nt | d_gene | j_gene | v_gene | abundance
CASTAGSNTEAFF | TGTGCCAGCACGGCAGGGTCGAACACTGAAGCTTTCTTT | NA | TRBJ1-1 | TRBV2 | few
CASSSLYQPQHF | TGTGCCAGCAGTTCCCTATATCAGCCCCAGCATTTT | NA | TRBJ1-5 | TRBV28 | NA
CASSSQVADPGYTF | TGCGCCAGCAGCTCACAGGTAGCTGACCCTGGCTACACCTTC | NA | TRBJ1-2 | TRBV5-1 | NA
CASSTKTGTSGRVNEQFF | TGTGCCAGTAGTACAAAAACCGGGACTAGCGGGAGGGTCAATGAGCAGTTCTTC | TRBD2 | TRBJ2-1 | TRBV19 | NA
CASSHKQGASSYNEQFF | TGTGCCAGCAGCCACAAACAGGGGGCGAGCTCCTACAATGAGCAGTTCTTC | TRBD1 | TRBJ2-1 | TRBV3-1/TRBV3-2 | NA
CASSLMGQGNNEQFF | TGCGCCAGCAGCTTAATGGGACAGGGGAACAATGAGCAGTTCTTC | TRBD1 | TRBJ2-1 | TRBV5-1 | NA
CASTLRGLGTEAFF | TGTGCCAGCACCCTCAGGGGCTTGGGCACTGAAGCTTTCTTT | NA | TRBJ1-1 | TRBV28 | NA
CASSRAGVVDTQYF | TGTGCCAGCAGCAGAGCGGGAGTGGTAGATACGCAGTATTTT | TRBD2 | TRBJ2-3 | TRBV7-8 | NA
CASSPRTSGRVYEQYF | TGTGCCAGCAGCCCCCGGACTAGCGGGAGAGTCTACGAGCAGTACTTC | TRBD2 | TRBJ2-7 | TRBV7-6 | NA
CAIKPGQVFYEQYF | TGTGCCATCAAACCGGGACAGGTGTTCTACGAGCAGTACTTC | TRBD1 | TRBJ2-7 | TRBV10-3 | NA
CASSYSIGQGNEQFF | TGTGCCAGCAGTTACTCAATCGGACAGGGCAATGAGCAGTTCTTC | TRBD1 | TRBJ2-1 | TRBV6-5 | NA
CASSQGQFKETQYF | TGTGCCAGCAGCCAGGGGCAGTTTAAAGAGACCCAGTACTTC | NA | TRBJ2-5 | TRBV11-2 | few
CASSQGSGSEQFF | TGTGCCAGCAGCCAGGGGAGCGGGAGTGAGCAGTTCTTC | TRBD2 | TRBJ2-1 | TRBV14 | few
CASSPSTGDGYTF | TGTGCCAGCAGCCCCTCGACAGGGGATGGCTACACCTTC | TRBD1 | TRBJ1-2 | TRBV7-8 | NA
CASSAGLAGGPHNEQFF | TGCGCCAGCAGCGCGGGACTAGCGGGAGGGCCACACAATGAGCAGTTCTTC | TRBD2 | TRBJ2-1 | TRBV5-1 | NA
CASSPTGVDTQYF | TGTGCCAGCAGTCCGACAGGGGTAGATACGCAGTATTTT | TRBD1 | TRBJ2-3 | TRBV27 | NA
CAISASGIGYEQYF | TGTGCCATCAGCGCTAGCGGGATTGGTTACGAGCAGTACTTC | TRBD2 | TRBJ2-7 | TRBV10-3 | NA
CASSRGQFYEQYF | TGTGCCAGCAGCCGTGGACAGTTCTACGAGCAGTACTTC | NA | TRBJ2-7 | TRBV7-2 | once
CASSLQGAGEKLFF | TGCGCCAGCAGCTTGCAGGGGGCGGGAGAAAAACTGTTTTTT | TRBD1 | TRBJ1-4 | TRBV5-1 | NA
CASSQDAVAGELFF | TGTGCCAGCAGCCAAGATGCGGTTGCCGGGGAGCTGTTTTTT | NA | TRBJ2-2 | TRBV3-1/TRBV3-2 | NA
CASSDSSGQGSDTQYF | TGTGCCAGCAGTGACTCTTCCGGACAGGGGTCAGATACGCAGTATTTT | TRBD1 | TRBJ2-3 | TRBV6-4 | NA
CASSVAGSADTQYF | TGTGCCAGCAGCGTAGCGGGATCAGCCGATACGCAGTATTTT | NA | TRBJ2-3 | TRBV9 | NA
CASGQGNSNQPQHF | TGTGCCAGTGGACAGGGTAATAGCAATCAGCCCCAGCATTTT | TRBD1 | TRBJ1-5 | TRBV28 | NA
CASSLRLAEMGTDTQYF | TGTGCCAGCAGTTTACGACTAGCGGAGATGGGGACAGATACGCAGTATTTT | TRBD2 | TRBJ2-3 | TRBV27 | NA
CAWSVQSVSLGNTIYF | TGTGCCTGGAGTGTACAATCAGTATCTCTCGGAAACACCATATATTTT | NA | TRBJ1-3 | TRBV30 | NA
CASSQAESSYNSPLHF | TGTGCCAGCAGCCAAGCTGAGAGCTCCTATAATTCACCCCTCCACTTT | NA | TRBJ1-6 | TRBV14 | NA
CASSSRLAGSYNEQFF | TGCGCCAGCAGCTCCCGGCTAGCGGGGTCCTACAATGAGCAGTTCTTC | TRBD2 | TRBJ2-1 | TRBV5-1 | NA
CAISLGQGNEQFF | TGTGCCATCAGTTTGGGACAGGGGAATGAGCAGTTCTTC | TRBD1 | TRBJ2-1 | TRBV10-3 | NA
CASSIPDRGNQPQHF | TGTGCCAGTAGTATCCCGGACAGGGGGAATCAGCCCCAGCATTTT | TRBD1 | TRBJ1-5 | TRBV19 | NA
CATSRDKGVGYGYTF | TGTGCCACCAGCAGAGATAAGGGGGTAGGGTATGGCTACACCTTC | NA | TRBJ1-2 | TRBV15 | few
CASSLLGRELAGELFF | TGTGCCAGCAGCTTACTTGGGCGGGAGTTAGCCGGGGAGCTGTTTTTT | TRBD2 | TRBJ2-2 | TRBV7-9 | NA
CASSLGTGSYEQYF | TGTGCCAGCAGCCTCGGGACAGGGTCGTACGAGCAGTACTTC | TRBD1 | TRBJ2-7 | TRBV3-1/TRBV3-2 | NA
CASSSPGTSGRWNSETQYF | TGTGCCAGCAGCTCACCCGGGACTAGCGGGAGGTGGAATTCGGAGACCCAGTACTTC | TRBD2 | TRBJ2-5 | TRBV5-4 | NA
CASSLPQRDTQYF | TGCGCCAGCAGCCTACCCCAGCGAGATACGCAGTATTTT | NA | TRBJ2-3 | TRBV5-1 | NA
CASSPRTGDTGELFF | TGTGCCAGCAGCCCCCGGACAGGGGATACCGGGGAGCTGTTTTTT | NA | TRBJ2-2 | TRBV21-1 | NA
CATGTGYTDTQYF | TGTGCCACCGGGACAGGCTACACAGATACGCAGTATTTT | TRBD1 | TRBJ2-3 | TRBV15 | NA
CASSPGRDRGATIYF | TGTGCCAGCAGTCCCGGACGGGATCGAGGTGCCACCATATATTTT | NA | TRBJ1-3 | TRBV28 | once
CASSHRLSSTDTQYF | TGTGCCAGCAGCCATCGGTTGTCAAGCACAGATACGCAGTATTTT | NA | TRBJ2-3 | TRBV28 | NA
CASSQFGRAGTDTQYF | TGTGCCAGCAGCCAATTCGGGAGGGCTGGCACAGATACGCAGTATTTT | TRBD2 | TRBJ2-3 | TRBV3-1/TRBV3-2 | NA
CAWGVGLSNQPQHF | TGTGCCTGGGGTGTAGGACTAAGCAATCAGCCCCAGCATTTT | NA | TRBJ1-5 | TRBV30 | NA
CASIPNSRNTEAFF | TGTGCCAGCATTCCGAACAGCCGGAACACTGAAGCTTTCTTT | NA | TRBJ1-1 | TRBV6-6 | NA
CASSLNSGPGNTIYF | TGTGCCAGCAGCTTAAACTCAGGGCCGGGAAACACCATATATTTT | NA | TRBJ1-3 | TRBV7-3 | NA
CASKAGPLRGENNEQFF | TGCGCCAGCAAGGCAGGGCCGTTACGCGGGGAGAACAATGAGCAGTTCTTC | NA | TRBJ2-1 | TRBV23-1 | NA
CASSVNSGTYEQYF | TGTGCCAGCAGTGTAAATAGCGGAACCTACGAGCAGTACTTC | NA | TRBJ2-7 | TRBV28 | NA
CASSLHRGYSPLHF | TGTGCCAGCAGCTTACACAGGGGGTATTCACCCCTCCACTTT | TRBD1 | TRBJ1-6 | TRBV11-1 | once
CASTPTGGGNQPQHF | TGTGCCAGTACCCCGACAGGGGGAGGCAATCAGCCCCAGCATTTT | TRBD1 | TRBJ1-5 | TRBV19 | few
CASSYSSTAGEQFF | TGTGCCAGCAGTTACTCGAGCACTGCGGGTGAGCAGTTCTTC | NA | TRBJ2-1 | TRBV6-5 | NA
CASSIESSYNEQFF | TGTGCCAGTAGTATCGAGAGCTCCTACAATGAGCAGTTCTTC | NA | TRBJ2-1 | TRBV19 | NA
CASSLVGSNEQYF | TGTGCCAGCAGCTTGGTCGGGAGCAACGAGCAGTACTTC | NA | TRBJ2-7 | TRBV7-2 | NA
CASSYSGQGSEAFF | TGTGCCAGCAGTTACTCGGGACAGGGGTCTGAAGCTTTCTTT | TRBD1 | TRBJ1-1 | TRBV6-5 | NA
CASSSQGYQPQHF | TGTGCCAGCAGCTCACAGGGCTATCAGCCCCAGCATTTT | NA | TRBJ1-5 | TRBV5-6 | NA
CSVDRGDGYTF | TGCAGCGTGGACAGGGGAGATGGCTACACCTTC | TRBD1 | TRBJ1-2 | TRBV29-1 | NA
CASSQDRLAVYANVLTF | TGCGCCAGCAGCCAAGATCGGCTAGCGGTGTACGCCAACGTCCTGACTTTC | TRBD2 | TRBJ2-6 | TRBV4-3 | NA
CATTAIAGSYEQYF | TGTGCCACCACGGCTATAGCGGGATCCTACGAGCAGTACTTC | TRBD2 | TRBJ2-7 | TRBV6-5 | NA
CASSLDGGSGRGYNEQFF | TGCGCCAGCAGCTTGGACGGGGGTAGCGGGAGAGGCTACAATGAGCAGTTCTTC | TRBD2 | TRBJ2-1 | TRBV5-1 | NA
CASSLTSGWGYNEQFF | TGTGCCAGCAGCCTAACTAGCGGCTGGGGGTACAATGAGCAGTTCTTC | TRBD2 | TRBJ2-1 | TRBV7-9 | NA
CASRRGQGGVTEAFF | TGTGCCAGCAGACGAGGACAGGGGGGGGTCACTGAAGCTTTCTTT | TRBD1 | TRBJ1-1 | TRBV27 | once
CASSLGASNQPQHF | TGTGCCAGCTCACTTGGGGCTAGCAATCAGCCCCAGCATTTT | NA | TRBJ1-5 | TRBV18 | NA